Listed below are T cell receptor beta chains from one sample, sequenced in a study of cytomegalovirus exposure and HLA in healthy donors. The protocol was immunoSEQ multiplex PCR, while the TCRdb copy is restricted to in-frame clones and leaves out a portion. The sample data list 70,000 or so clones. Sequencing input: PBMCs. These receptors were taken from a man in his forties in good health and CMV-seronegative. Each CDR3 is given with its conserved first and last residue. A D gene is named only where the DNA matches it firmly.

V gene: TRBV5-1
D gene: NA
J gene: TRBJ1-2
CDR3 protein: CASSLDAEGSGYTF
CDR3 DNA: TGCGCCAGCAGCTTGGATGCGGAGGGTTCTGGCTACACCTTC

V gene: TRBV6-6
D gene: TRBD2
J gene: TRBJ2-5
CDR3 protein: CASSYWASGNQETQYF
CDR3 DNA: TGTGCCAGCAGTTATTGGGCTAGCGGGAACCAAGAGACCCAGTACTTC

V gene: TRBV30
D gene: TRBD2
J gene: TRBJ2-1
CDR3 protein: CAPSGGGDYNEQFF
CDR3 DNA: TGTGCCCCTAGCGGGGGGGGAGACTACAATGAGCAGTTCTTC

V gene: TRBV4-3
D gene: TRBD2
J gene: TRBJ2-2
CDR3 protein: CASSHRVRGLAGVTGELFF
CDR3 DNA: TGCGCCAGCAGCCACCGAGTCAGGGGACTAGCGGGGGTTACCGGGGAGCTGTTTTTT

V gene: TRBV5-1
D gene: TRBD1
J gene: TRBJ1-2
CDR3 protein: CASSQGTGVYGYTF
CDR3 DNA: TGCGCCAGCAGCCAGGGGACAGGGGTCTATGGCTACACCTTC

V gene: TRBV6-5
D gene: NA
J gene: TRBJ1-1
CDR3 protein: CASSYGRKAFF
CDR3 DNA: TGTGCCAGCAGTTACGGCAGGAAAGCTTTCTTT

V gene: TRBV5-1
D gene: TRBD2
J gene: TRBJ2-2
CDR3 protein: CASSLTSGGSNTGELFF
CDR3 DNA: TGCGCCAGCAGCCTGACTAGCGGGGGGTCAAACACCGGGGAGCTGTTTTTT

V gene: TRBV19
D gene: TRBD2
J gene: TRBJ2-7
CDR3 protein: CASSSREVPPYEQYF
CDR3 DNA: TGTGCCAGTAGCTCCCGGGAGGTCCCCCCCTACGAGCAGTACTTC

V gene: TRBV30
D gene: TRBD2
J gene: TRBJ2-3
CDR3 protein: CARERGGGDTQYF
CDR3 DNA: TGTGCCCGGGAGCGGGGGGGCGGGGATACGCAGTATTTT

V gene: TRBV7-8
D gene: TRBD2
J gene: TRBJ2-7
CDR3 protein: CASRTSASYEQYF
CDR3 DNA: TGTGCCAGCAGGACTAGCGCCTCCTACGAGCAGTACTTC

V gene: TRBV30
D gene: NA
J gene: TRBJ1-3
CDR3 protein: CAWNRYSGNTIYF
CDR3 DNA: TGTGCCTGGAACAGGTACTCTGGAAACACCATATATTTT

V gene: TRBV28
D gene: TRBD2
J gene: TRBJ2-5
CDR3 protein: CARTSGQETQYF
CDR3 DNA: TGTGCCAGGACTAGCGGACAAGAGACCCAGTACTTC

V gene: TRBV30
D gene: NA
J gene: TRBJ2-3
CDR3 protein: CAWSGFRGGGTQYF
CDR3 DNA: TGTGCCTGGAGTGGTTTTAGGGGGGGCGGTACGCAGTATTTT

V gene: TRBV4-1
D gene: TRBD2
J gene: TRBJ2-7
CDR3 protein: CASRTLAGGPYEQYF
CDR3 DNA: TGCGCCAGCCGCACACTAGCGGGAGGGCCCTACGAGCAGTACTTC

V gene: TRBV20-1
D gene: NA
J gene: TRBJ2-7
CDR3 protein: CSARVGVEYF
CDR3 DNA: TGCAGTGCTAGAGTCGGGGTTGAGTACTTC

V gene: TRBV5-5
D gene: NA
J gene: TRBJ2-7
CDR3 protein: CASSLRLVMYEQYF
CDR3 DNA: TGTGCCAGCAGCTTGCGGCTAGTAATGTACGAGCAGTACTTC

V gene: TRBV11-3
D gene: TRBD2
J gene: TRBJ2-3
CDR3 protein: CASSSLLAEGTDTQYF
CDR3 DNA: TGTGCCAGCAGTTCCCTTCTAGCGGAAGGGACAGATACGCAGTATTTT

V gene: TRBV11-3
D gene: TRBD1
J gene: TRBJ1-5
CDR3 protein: CASSLTGGNQPQHF
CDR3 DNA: TGTGCCAGCAGCCTGACAGGGGGCAATCAGCCCCAGCATTTT

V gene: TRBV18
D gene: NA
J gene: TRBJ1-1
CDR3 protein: CASSLPGGQTPRDTEAFF
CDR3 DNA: TGTGCCAGCTCACTCCCCGGTGGACAGACACCCAGGGACACTGAAGCTTTCTTT

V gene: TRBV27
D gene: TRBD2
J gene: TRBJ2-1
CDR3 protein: CASSFNLAEYNEQFF
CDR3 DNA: TGTGCCAGCAGTTTTAATCTAGCGGAGTACAATGAGCAGTTCTTC

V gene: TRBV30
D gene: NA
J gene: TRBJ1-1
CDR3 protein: CAWQGQPNTEAFF
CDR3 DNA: TGTGCCTGGCAAGGACAGCCTAACACTGAAGCTTTCTTT

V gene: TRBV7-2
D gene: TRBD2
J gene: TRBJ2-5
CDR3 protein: CASSPGDSGRETQYF
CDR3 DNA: TGTGCCAGCAGCCCCGGAGATAGCGGGAGGGAGACCCAGTACTTC

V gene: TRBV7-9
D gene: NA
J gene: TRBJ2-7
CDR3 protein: CASSLANPVEQYF
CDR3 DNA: TGTGCCAGCAGCTTAGCGAACCCGGTTGAGCAGTACTTC

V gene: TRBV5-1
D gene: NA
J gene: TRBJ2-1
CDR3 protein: CASSFSGSHNEQFF
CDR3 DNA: TGCGCCAGCAGCTTCAGTGGGAGCCACAATGAGCAGTTCTTC

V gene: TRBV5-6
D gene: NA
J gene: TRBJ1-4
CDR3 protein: CASRQTQGGTNEKLFF
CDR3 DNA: TGTGCCAGCAGACAAACACAGGGAGGGACTAATGAAAAACTGTTTTTT

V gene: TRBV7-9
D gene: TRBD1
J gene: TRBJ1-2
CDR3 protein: CASSADRGYGYTF
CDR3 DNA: TGTGCCAGCAGCGCAGACAGGGGATATGGCTACACCTTC

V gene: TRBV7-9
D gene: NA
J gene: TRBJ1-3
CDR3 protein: CASSSPGTIYF
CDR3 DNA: TGTGCCAGCAGTTCCCCCGGCACCATATATTTT

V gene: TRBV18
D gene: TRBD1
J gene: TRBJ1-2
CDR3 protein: CASSPFPGTGNGYTF
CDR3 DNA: TGTGCCAGCTCACCATTCCCCGGGACAGGGAACGGCTACACCTTC

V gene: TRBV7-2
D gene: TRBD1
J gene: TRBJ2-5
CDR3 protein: CASTRDRAGETQYF
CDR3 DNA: TGTGCCAGCACCAGGGACAGGGCTGGGGAGACCCAGTACTTC

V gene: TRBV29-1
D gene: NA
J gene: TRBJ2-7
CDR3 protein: CSISPGAEPYEQYF
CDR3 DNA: TGCAGCATCTCTCCAGGGGCTGAGCCCTACGAGCAGTACTTC

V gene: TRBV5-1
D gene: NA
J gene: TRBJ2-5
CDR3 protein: CASTGPETQYF
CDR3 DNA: TGCGCCAGCACAGGGCCTGAGACCCAGTACTTC

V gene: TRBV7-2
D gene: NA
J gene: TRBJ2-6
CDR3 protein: CASSPGEGVPSGANVLTF
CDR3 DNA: TGTGCCAGCAGCCCCGGGGAGGGGGTCCCCTCTGGGGCCAACGTCCTGACTTTC

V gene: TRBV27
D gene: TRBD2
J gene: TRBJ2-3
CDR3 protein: CASSSAGEDTQYF
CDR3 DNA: TGTGCCAGCAGTTCGGCGGGAGAAGATACGCAGTATTTT

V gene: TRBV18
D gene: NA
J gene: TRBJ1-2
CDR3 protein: CASSPTGTIYGYTF
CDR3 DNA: TGTGCCAGCTCACCGACTGGCACTATCTATGGCTACACCTTC

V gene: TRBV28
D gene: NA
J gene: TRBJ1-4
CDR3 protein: CASSSILANEKLFF
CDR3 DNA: TGTGCCAGCAGTTCAATCCTGGCAAATGAAAAACTGTTTTTT

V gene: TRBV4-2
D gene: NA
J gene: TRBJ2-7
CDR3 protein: CASSRGVYEQYF
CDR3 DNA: TGTGCCAGCAGCCGAGGAGTCTACGAGCAGTACTTC

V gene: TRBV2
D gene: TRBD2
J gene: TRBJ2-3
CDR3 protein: CASKGGGAWDTQYF
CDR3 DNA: TGTGCCAGTAAGGGCGGGGGGGCATGGGATACGCAGTATTTT

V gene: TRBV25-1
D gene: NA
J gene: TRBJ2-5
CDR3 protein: CASSESGRGETQYF
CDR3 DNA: TGTGCCAGCAGTGAATCCGGGCGGGGAGAGACCCAGTACTTC

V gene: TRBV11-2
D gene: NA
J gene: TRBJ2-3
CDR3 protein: CASSSGSGSSTDTQYF
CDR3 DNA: TGTGCCAGCAGCTCTGGTAGCGGCTCGAGCACAGATACGCAGTATTTT